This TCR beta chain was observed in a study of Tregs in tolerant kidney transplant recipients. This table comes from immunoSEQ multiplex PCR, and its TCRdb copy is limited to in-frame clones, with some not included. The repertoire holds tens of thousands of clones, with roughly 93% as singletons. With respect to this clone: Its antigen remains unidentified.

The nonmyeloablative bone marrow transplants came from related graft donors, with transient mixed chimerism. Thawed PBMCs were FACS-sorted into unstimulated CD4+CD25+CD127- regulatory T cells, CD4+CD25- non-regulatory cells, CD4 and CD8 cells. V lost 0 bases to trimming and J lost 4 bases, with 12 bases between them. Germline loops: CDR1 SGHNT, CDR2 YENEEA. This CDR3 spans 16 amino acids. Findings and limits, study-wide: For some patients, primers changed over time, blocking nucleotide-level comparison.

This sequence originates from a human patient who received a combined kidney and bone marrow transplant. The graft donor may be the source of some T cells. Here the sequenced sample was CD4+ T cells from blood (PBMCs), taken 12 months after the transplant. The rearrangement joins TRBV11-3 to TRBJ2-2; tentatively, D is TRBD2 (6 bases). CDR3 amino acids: CASSLDGGKATGELFF. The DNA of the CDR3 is TGTGCCAGCAGCTTAGATGGAGGGAAGGCCACCGGGGAGCTGTTTTTT.